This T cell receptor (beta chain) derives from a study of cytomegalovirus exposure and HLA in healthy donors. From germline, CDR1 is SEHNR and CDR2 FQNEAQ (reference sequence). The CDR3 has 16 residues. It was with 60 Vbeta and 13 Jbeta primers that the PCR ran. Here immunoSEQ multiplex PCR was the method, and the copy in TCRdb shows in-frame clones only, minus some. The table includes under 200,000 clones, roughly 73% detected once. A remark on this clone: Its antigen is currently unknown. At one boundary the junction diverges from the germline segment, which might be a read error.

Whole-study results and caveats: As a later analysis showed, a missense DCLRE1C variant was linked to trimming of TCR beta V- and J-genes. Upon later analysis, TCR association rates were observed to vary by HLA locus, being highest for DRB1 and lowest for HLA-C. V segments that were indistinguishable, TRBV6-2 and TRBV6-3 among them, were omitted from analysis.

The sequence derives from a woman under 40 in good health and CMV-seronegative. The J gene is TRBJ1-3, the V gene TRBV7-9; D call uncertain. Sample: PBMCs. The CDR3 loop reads CSSSYTRDSQRNTIYF. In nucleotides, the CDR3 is TGTTCCAGCAGCTACACACGGGATTCCCAGCGGAACACCATATATTTT.